A selection of T cell receptor beta chains follows, all from one sample in a study of blood T cell repertoires in COVID-19. The protocol was immunoSEQ multiplex PCR, while the TCRdb copy is restricted to in-frame clones and leaves out a portion. The data hold about 180,000 clones, with over 75% observed a single time. The sample comprised peripheral blood. The origin of the receptors is a woman between 65 and 79 years old with acute or convalescent COVID-19. Each CDR3 is given with its conserved first and last residue.

j_call v_call cdr3_aa
TRBJ2-7 TRBV7-9 CASSLTVFGLAGKTEQYF
TRBJ2-1 TRBV6-5 CASTRLADNEQFF
TRBJ1-6 TRBV6-1 CASSESIFDTYHF
TRBJ2-3 TRBV3-1/TRBV3-2 CASSPSGSTDTQYF
TRBJ2-3 TRBV7-3 CASSLSRLGDTQYF
TRBJ1-2 TRBV3-1/TRBV3-2 CASSPSGGNYGYTF
TRBJ2-7 TRBV7-9 CASSSWRTESSYEQYF
TRBJ1-2 TRBV19 CASSILGGRGYTF
TRBJ2-5 TRBV5-6 CASSLVSLVRETQYF
TRBJ2-1 TRBV24-1 CATSDPSQAGGPNEQFF
TRBJ1-5 TRBV19 CASSDPGYSNQPQHF
TRBJ2-7 TRBV10-3 CAISPGTGTEQYF
TRBJ2-5 TRBV10-2 CASRGGSFETQYF
TRBJ2-3 TRBV5-4 CASSRGGSGTDTQYF
TRBJ2-1 TRBV6-1 CASSVMGETRNVWNNEQFF
TRBJ1-5 TRBV30 CAWSLGTGPSTNQPQHF
TRBJ2-1 TRBV21-1 CASSKVTPVQFF
TRBJ1-5 TRBV20-1 CSASGSGGISNQPQHF
TRBJ2-1 TRBV5-4 CASSLETSGFYNEQFF
TRBJ1-2 TRBV7-9 CASSSSGTLIRSGYTF
TRBJ2-2 TRBV18 CASSWGQGDTGELFF
TRBJ2-3 TRBV5-1 CASSWASPDTQYF
TRBJ1-2 TRBV27 CASMGQGPGYTF
TRBJ2-1 TRBV10-3 CAISESAGGIYNEQFF
TRBJ1-2 TRBV7-3 CASSLRWRADYGYTF
TRBJ1-2 TRBV29-1 CSVERTGGSRGGYTF
TRBJ1-1 TRBV19 CASSWTADTEAFF
TRBJ2-2 TRBV19 CASSILDRDGGELFF
TRBJ1-4 TRBV27 CASSLSGTAGPNEKLFF
TRBJ1-1 TRBV2 CASSPGGKNTEAFF
TRBJ1-2 TRBV19 CASTPSYGQGENYGYTF
TRBJ1-5 TRBV18 CASSPVQSNQPQHF
TRBJ2-2 TRBV18 CASSASGRETGELFF
TRBJ2-7 TRBV15 CATSRDRVSPGEQYF
TRBJ2-3 TRBV4-1 CASSHTLSSGTDTQYF
TRBJ1-1 TRBV9 CASSATERNTEAFF
TRBJ2-6 TRBV27 CASSFEAALLSGANVLTF
TRBJ1-3 TRBV30 CAWMKGAGNTIYF
TRBJ2-1 TRBV4-2 CASTVAGGGYNEQFF